Listed here is a single T cell receptor beta chain. The CDR3 is made up of 17 amino acids. Germline-derived CDR1 and CDR2 are LGHNA and YSLEER. Trimming took 0 bases from V and 7 from J; bases not matched to a gene: 9. In the authors' methods: For nucleated cells, counts were estimated from reference gene primer amplification. The repertoire was sequenced with immunoSEQ multiplex PCR; TCRdb's copy has only in-frame clones and lacks some. V and J calls and clone size are those listed in that table; D and trimming were worked out from the DNA. The table includes a few hundred thousand clones, 85% to 90% detected once. The entry originates in a study of blood T cell repertoires in COVID-19. Adults between roughly 18 and 89 years of age took part from fewer than 30 US areas. Recovered status in Cohort 3 required two negative PCRs, clearance, or symptom resolution.

The sequence was obtained from a woman aged 35 to 49 who had recovered from COVID-19. The genes are TRBV4-3 and TRBJ2-2, with 9 bases aligning to TRBD2. Material for sequencing was PBMCs or T cells enriched from blood (not recorded which). CDR3 DNA sequence: TGCGCCAGCAGCCAAGATACGGCGGGAGGGCCGGTCGGGGAGCTGTTTTTT. It yields the protein CASSQDTAGGPVGELFF.